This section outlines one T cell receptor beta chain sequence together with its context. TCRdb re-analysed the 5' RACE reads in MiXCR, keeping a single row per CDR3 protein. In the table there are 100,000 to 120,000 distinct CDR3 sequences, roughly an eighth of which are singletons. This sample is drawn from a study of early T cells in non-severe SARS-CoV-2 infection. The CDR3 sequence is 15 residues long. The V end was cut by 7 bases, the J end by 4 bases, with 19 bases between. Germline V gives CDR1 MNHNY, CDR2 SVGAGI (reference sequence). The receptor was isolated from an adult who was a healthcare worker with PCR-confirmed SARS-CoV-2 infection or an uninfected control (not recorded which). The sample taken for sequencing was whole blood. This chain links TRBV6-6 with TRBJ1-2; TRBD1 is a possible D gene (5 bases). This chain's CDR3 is CASMEQAAGGYGYTF. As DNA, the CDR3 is TGTGCCAGCATGGAACAGGCAGCGGGCGGCTATGGCTACACCTTC.